The sequence of this T cell receptor beta chain was determined in a study of blood T cell repertoires in COVID-19. Study information: Samples came from the United States, Italy and Spain, spanning acute and convalescent COVID-19.

Authors' data handling: Estimates of nucleated cell counts were drawn from the amplification of reference gene primers. The repertoire was sequenced with immunoSEQ multiplex PCR; TCRdb's copy has only in-frame clones and lacks some. V, J and clone size are taken as reported in that table, and D and trimming were inferred from the DNA itself. The repertoire holds some 150,000 clones, with around 84% as singletons. The CDR3 consists of 15 residues. In germline, CDR1 is SEHNR, CDR2 FQNEAQ (reference sequence). V lost 1 base, J lost 3 bases, and 3 bases stayed unmatched. Ages ranged from roughly 18 to 100 years, with residence in 24 US areas. Researchers sorted participants into cohorts using their self-reported clinical history.

Specimen: PBMCs or T cells enriched from blood (not recorded which). The clonotype comes from a man aged 45-65 years who had recovered from COVID-19. The genes are TRBV7-9 and TRBJ2-5; 9 bases fit TRBD1. The CDR3 nucleotides read TGTGCCAGCAGCTTAGACAGGGGGCAAAAAGAGACCCAGTACTTC. This codes for CASSLDRGQKETQYF.